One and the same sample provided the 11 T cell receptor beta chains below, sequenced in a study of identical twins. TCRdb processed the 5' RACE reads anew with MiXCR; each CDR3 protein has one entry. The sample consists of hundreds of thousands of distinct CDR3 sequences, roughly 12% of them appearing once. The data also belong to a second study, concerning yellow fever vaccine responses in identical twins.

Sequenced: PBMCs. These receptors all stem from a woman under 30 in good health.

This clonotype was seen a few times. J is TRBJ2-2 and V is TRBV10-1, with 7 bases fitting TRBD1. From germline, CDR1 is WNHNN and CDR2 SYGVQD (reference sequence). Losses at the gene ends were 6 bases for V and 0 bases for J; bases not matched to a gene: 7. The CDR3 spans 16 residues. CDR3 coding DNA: TGCGCCAGCAGCACTCCGGGACAGTCGAACACCGGGGAGCTGTTTTTT. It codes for CASSTPGQSNTGELFF.

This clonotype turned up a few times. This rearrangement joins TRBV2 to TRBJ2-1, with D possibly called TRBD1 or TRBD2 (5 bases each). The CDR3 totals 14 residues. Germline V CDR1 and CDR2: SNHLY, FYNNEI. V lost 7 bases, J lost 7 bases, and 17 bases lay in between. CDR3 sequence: CASIGQGVRNEQFF. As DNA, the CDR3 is TGTGCCAGCATAGGTCAGGGAGTAAGGAATGAGCAGTTCTTC.

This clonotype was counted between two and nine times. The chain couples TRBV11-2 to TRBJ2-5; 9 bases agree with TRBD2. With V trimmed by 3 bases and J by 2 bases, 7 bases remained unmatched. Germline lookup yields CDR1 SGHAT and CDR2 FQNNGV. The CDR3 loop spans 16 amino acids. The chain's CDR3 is CASSFSGGGAQETQYF. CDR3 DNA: TGTGCCAGCAGCTTTTCGGGCGGGGGGGCACAAGAGACCCAGTACTTC.

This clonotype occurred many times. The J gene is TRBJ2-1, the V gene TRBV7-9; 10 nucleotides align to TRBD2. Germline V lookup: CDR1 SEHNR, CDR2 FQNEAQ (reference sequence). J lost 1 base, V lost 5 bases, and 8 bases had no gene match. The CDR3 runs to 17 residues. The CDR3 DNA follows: TGTGCCAGCAGCAACCCGTTTAGCGGGAGGTCCTACAATGAGCAGTTCTTC. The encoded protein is CASSNPFSGRSYNEQFF.

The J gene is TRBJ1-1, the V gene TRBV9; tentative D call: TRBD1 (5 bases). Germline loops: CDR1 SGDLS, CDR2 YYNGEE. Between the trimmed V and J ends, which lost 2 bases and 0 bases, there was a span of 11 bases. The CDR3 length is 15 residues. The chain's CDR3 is CASSVSQGLNTEAFF. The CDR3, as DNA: TGTGCCAGCAGCGTCAGCCAGGGATTGAACACTGAAGCTTTCTTT.

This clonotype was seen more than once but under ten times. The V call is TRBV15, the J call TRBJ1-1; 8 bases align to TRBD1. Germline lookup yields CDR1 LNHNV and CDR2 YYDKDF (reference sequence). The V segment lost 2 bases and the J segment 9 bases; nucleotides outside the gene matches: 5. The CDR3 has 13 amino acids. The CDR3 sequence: CATSRTGTGKAFF. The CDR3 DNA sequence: TGTGCCACCAGCAGAACCGGGACAGGAAAAGCTTTCTTT.

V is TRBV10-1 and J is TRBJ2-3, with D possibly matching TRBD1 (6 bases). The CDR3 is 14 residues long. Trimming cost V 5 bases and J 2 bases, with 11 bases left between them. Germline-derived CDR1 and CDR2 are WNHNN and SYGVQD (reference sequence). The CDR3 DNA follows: TGCGCCAGCAGTAACGGACAGAACACAGATACGCAGTATTTT. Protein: CASSNGQNTDTQYF.

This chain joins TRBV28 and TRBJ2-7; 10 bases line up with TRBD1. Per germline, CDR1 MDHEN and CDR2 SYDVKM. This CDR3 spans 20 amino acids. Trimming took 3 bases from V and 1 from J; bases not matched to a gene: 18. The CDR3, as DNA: TGTGCCAGCAGTTTCCATCTCCGGGACAGGGGATCAAGGGGATCCTACGAGCAGTACTTC. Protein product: CASSFHLRDRGSRGSYEQYF.

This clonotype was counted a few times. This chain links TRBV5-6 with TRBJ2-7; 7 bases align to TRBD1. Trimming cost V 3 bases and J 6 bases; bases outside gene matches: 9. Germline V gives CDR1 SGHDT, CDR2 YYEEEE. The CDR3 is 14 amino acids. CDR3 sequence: CASSSEQGKLEQYV. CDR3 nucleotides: TGTGCCAGCAGCTCAGAACAGGGGAAGCTCGAGCAGTACGTC.

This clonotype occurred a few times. The CDR3 sequence is CASSYWGATGDEQFF. CDR3 in DNA: TGTGCCAGCAGTTACTGGGGTGCCACTGGTGATGAGCAGTTCTTC. The chain uses TRBV6-5 and TRBJ2-1; D not resolved. Trimming pared 1 base from V and 8 bases from J, leaving 15 bases between. Germline V lookup: CDR1 MNHEY, CDR2 SVGAGI. CDR3 length: 15 amino acids.

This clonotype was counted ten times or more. The CDR3 nucleotides read TGTGCCAGCAGCCGGACTAGCGGGAACAATGAGCAGTTCTTC. Its protein product is CASSRTSGNNEQFF. The chain combines TRBV7-8 with TRBJ2-1, with 12 bases matching TRBD2. Germline-derived CDR1 and CDR2 are SGHVS and FQNEAQ. V lost 5 bases to trimming and J lost 5 bases; unmatched junction nucleotides: 1. The CDR3 totals 14 residues.